The present T cell receptor beta chain was sequenced within a study of blood T cell repertoires in COVID-19. Per the study methods: By means of reference gene primer amplification, nucleated cell counts were estimated. Produced via immunoSEQ multiplex PCR; TCRdb's table is partial and in-frame only. That table supplies the V and J calls and clone size; D and trimming were determined from the DNA. The profile covers 150,000 to 200,000 clones, with approximately 88% appearing a single time and about 8.4% taken by the ten largest. Trimming cost V 8 bases and J 6 bases; bases outside gene matches: 4. Germline V gives CDR1 MNHEY, CDR2 SVGAGI. This CDR3 has 12 amino acids.

The chain combines TRBV6-5 with TRBJ1-1; 9 nucleotides align to TRBD1. This clonotype originated in a woman in her late teens or twenties who had recovered from COVID-19. Sequenced sample: PBMCs or T cells enriched from blood (not recorded which). The CDR3 reads CASGQGISEAFF. In DNA form, the CDR3 reads TGTGCCAGCGGACAGGGGATCTCTGAAGCTTTCTTT.